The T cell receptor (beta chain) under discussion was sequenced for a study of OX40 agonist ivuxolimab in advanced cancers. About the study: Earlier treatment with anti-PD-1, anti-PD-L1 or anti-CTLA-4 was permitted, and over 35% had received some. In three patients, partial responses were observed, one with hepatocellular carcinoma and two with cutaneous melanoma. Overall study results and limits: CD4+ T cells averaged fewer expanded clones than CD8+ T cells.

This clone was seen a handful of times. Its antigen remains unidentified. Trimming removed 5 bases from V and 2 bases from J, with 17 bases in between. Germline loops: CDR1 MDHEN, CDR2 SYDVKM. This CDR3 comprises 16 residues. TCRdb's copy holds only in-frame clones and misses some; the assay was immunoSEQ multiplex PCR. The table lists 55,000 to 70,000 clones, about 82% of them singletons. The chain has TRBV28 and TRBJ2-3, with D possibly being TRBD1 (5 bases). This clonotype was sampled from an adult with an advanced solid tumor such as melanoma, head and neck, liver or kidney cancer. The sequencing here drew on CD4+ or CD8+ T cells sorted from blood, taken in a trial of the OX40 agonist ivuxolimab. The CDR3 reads CASSLGAGRSTDTQYF. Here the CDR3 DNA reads TGTGCCAGCAGTCTCGGCGCAGGGCGGTCCACAGATACGCAGTATTTT.